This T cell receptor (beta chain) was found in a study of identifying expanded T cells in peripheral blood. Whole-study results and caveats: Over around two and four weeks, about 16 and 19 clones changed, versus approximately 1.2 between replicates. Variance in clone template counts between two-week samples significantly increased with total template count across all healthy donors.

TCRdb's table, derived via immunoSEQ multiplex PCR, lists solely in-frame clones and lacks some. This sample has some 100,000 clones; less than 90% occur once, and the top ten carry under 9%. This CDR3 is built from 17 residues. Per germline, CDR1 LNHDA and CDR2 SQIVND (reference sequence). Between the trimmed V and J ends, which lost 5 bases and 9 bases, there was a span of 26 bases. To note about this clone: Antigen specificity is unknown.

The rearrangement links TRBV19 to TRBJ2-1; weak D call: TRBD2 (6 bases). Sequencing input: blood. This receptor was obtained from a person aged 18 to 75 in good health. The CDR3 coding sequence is TGTGCCAGTAGTGCAAGGAGTATAGCGGCGTTCTTTGGTGAGCAGTTCTTC. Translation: CASSARSIAAFFGEQFF.